The clone carrying this TCR beta chain turned up a few times. Its antigen remains unidentified. The record originates from a study of T cells after yellow fever vaccination. TCRdb re-called the 5' RACE reads through MiXCR, storing one row per CDR3 protein. Among fewer than 350,000 distinct CDR3 sequences listed, 8.7% were seen once. Germline V gene lookup returns CDR1 KGHDR and CDR2 SFDVKD. The V end was cut by 7 bases, the J end by 3 bases, with 3 bases between. This CDR3 spans 10 amino acids. Notes on the study in general: Abundant bulk-population clonotypes could contaminate the FACS-sorted repertoires.

The sequencing used PBMCs, collected on the day of the first yellow fever vaccination. This sequence was found in a young man who received the YFV17D yellow fever vaccine. The chain links TRBV24-1 to TRBJ2-7; D unresolved. CDR3 sequence reads: CATRDYEQYV. In DNA, the CDR3 is TGTGCCACCAGGGACTACGAGCAGTACGTC.